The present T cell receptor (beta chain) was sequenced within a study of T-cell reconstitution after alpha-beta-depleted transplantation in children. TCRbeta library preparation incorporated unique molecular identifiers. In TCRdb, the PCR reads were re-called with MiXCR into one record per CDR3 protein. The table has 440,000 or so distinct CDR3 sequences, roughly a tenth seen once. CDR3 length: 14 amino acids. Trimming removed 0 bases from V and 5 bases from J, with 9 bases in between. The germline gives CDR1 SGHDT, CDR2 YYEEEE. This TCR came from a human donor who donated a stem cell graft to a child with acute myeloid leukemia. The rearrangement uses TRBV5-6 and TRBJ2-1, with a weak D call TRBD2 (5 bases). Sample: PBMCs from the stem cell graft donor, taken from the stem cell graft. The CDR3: CASSLGLTNNEQFF. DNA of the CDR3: TGTGCCAGCAGCTTGGGACTAACCAACAATGAGCAGTTCTTC.